Sequencing of this T cell receptor (beta chain) was carried out in a study of beta chain features in type 1 diabetes. Reverse transcription of all isolated RNA meant that expressed TCRB transcripts were sequenced. The method was immunoSEQ multiplex PCR; TCRdb's version includes in-frame clones alone and lacks a portion of them. The profile shows tens of thousands of clones, 30% to 35% of them singletons. A CD45RO/CCR7/CD25/CD127/CD95/CD27 panel sorted naive, central memory, regulatory and stem cell-like memory CD4+ cells. Comments on this clone: Its antigen is currently unknown.

This CDR3 contains 19 residues. Germline V gene data show CDR1 as ENHRY and CDR2 as SYGVKD. After removal of 6 bases from V and 3 bases from J, the junction contained 21 bases not matched to a gene. Broader study findings: Naive, central memory and regulatory TCRB repertoires appeared more similar among patients than healthy donors.

The sequence came from a woman aged 18-35 years in good health. The V and J genes are TRBV10-3 and TRBJ2-5; 8 bases fit TRBD2. Sequenced: stem cell memory CD4+ T cells from blood. CDR3 sequence: CAIRAGGAGSSDTEETQYF. CDR3 bases: TGTGCCATCAGGGCGGGAGGAGCGGGTTCCTCTGACACCGAAGAGACCCAGTACTTC.